These T cell receptor beta chains were read from a single sample in a study of T cell responses to AZD1222 COVID-19 vaccine. TCRdb's copy holds only in-frame clones and misses some; the assay was immunoSEQ multiplex PCR. The sample contains 140,000 to 150,000 clones, roughly 91% of which appear only once. The specimen was peripheral blood, collected on day 0 of AZD1222 vaccination. These receptors came from an adult in good health. Both conserved end residues are part of each CDR3. D genes are given only for firm matches. Clone size, where shown, is once, few, many, or a class for clones that have expanded.

>TRBJ1-1|NA|TRBV12-3/TRBV12-4|NA
TGTGCCAGCGGGTTTCTGTCTGAAGCTTTCTTT
CASGFLSEAFF
>TRBJ2-1|NA|TRBV6-4|TRBD2
TGTGCCAGCAGTGAAGCGGGGGAAAACAATGAGCAGTTCTTC
CASSEAGENNEQFF
>TRBJ1-5|NA|TRBV19|NA
TGTGCCAGTAGTATAGGTGGTCCCAATCAGCCCCAGCATTTT
CASSIGGPNQPQHF
>TRBJ2-1|NA|TRBV28|TRBD1
TGTGCCAGCAGTTTTTGGGACAGGGAGACCAATGAGCAGTTCTTC
CASSFWDRETNEQFF
>TRBJ2-6|NA|TRBV5-6|NA
TGTGCCAGCAGCCGACGACAGACTGGGGCCAACGTCCTGACTTTC
CASSRRQTGANVLTF
>TRBJ2-3|NA|TRBV4-3|TRBD2
TGCGCCAGCAGCCAAGATCGGACTAGCGGGGGTGCAGATACGCAGTATTTT
CASSQDRTSGGADTQYF
>TRBJ2-1|NA|TRBV6-6|NA
TGTGCCAGCAGTTACCCCCCATATCGCTCCTACAATGAGCAGTTCTTC
CASSYPPYRSYNEQFF
>TRBJ1-5|once|TRBV6-5|TRBD1
TGTGCCAGCATACGGACAGGGGATCAGCCCCAGCATTTT
CASIRTGDQPQHF
>TRBJ1-4|NA|TRBV6-6|TRBD1
TGTGCCAGCAGTTACGGAGGGGGCATTGGTGAAAAACTGTTTTTT
CASSYGGGIGEKLFF
>TRBJ2-7|NA|TRBV5-1|TRBD1
TGCGCCAGCAGCCACCACTCCAGGACAGGGATCCCCTACGAGCAGTACTTC
CASSHHSRTGIPYEQYF
>TRBJ1-1|NA|TRBV6-2/TRBV6-3|NA
TGTGCCAGCAGTTACCCTACCCCCGGGCGACGGACTGAAGCTTTCTTT
CASSYPTPGRRTEAFF
>TRBJ2-4|NA|TRBV12-3/TRBV12-4|NA
TGTGCCAGTAAAGACACGACCAAAAACATTCAGTACTTC
CASKDTTKNIQYF
>TRBJ2-1|NA|TRBV5-1|NA
TGCGCCAGCAGCCGAACCCCGTACAATGAGCAGTTCTTC
CASSRTPYNEQFF
>TRBJ1-6|NA|TRBV4-1|TRBD1
TGCGCCAGCAGCCAAGGAAACAGGGGACGGAATTCACCCCTCCACTTT
CASSQGNRGRNSPLHF
>TRBJ1-1|NA|TRBV7-9|NA
TGTGCCAGCAGCTTAGTGGCATTGGGACCTATCAGTGAAGCTTTCTTT
CASSLVALGPISEAFF
>TRBJ2-7|NA|TRBV27|NA
NA
CASSFGAGEQYF
>TRBJ2-3|few|TRBV7-2|NA
TGTGCCAGCAGCCCCGTAGCGAGGGGAGATACGCAGTATTTT
CASSPVARGDTQYF
>TRBJ1-1|NA|TRBV11-3|NA
TGTGCCAGCAGCTTAACCCGGTCGGGAGGGGACACTGAAGCTTTCTTT
CASSLTRSGGDTEAFF
>TRBJ2-3|NA|TRBV28|TRBD2
TGTGCCAGCAGTTTCGTTAGCGGGGGGGCCGACGCAGATACGCAGTATTTT
CASSFVSGGADADTQYF
>TRBJ1-1|NA|TRBV6-5|NA
TGTGCCAGCAGTTACTCGATTACGGGGAACACTGAAGCTTTCTTT
CASSYSITGNTEAFF
>TRBJ2-3|once|TRBV7-3|NA
TGTGCCAGCAGTTGGACAGGCACAGATACGCAGTATTTT
CASSWTGTDTQYF
>TRBJ1-2|NA|TRBV24-1|NA
TGTGCCACCAGTGATTTCAGCAGGTCGCATGGCTACACCTTC
CATSDFSRSHGYTF
>TRBJ1-2|NA|TRBV6-5|NA
TGTGCCAGCAGTTACTCTAAACAGGGAGGCCTAGGGGGCTACACCTTC
CASSYSKQGGLGGYTF
>TRBJ1-1|NA|TRBV2|NA
TGTGCCAGCAGTACCCAGGCGGGGAACACTGAAGCTTTCTTT
CASSTQAGNTEAFF
>TRBJ1-6|NA|TRBV3-1/TRBV3-2|NA
TGTGCCAGCAGCCAAGGCGGGGGCCGGAATTCACCCCTCCACTTT
CASSQGGGRNSPLHF
>TRBJ2-2|few|TRBV6-5|NA
TGTGCCAGCAGAAGGACCGACACCGGGGAGCTGTTTTTT
CASRRTDTGELFF
>TRBJ2-7|NA|TRBV5-1|NA
TGCGCCAGCAGCGACAATTACGAGCAGTACTTC
CASSDNYEQYF